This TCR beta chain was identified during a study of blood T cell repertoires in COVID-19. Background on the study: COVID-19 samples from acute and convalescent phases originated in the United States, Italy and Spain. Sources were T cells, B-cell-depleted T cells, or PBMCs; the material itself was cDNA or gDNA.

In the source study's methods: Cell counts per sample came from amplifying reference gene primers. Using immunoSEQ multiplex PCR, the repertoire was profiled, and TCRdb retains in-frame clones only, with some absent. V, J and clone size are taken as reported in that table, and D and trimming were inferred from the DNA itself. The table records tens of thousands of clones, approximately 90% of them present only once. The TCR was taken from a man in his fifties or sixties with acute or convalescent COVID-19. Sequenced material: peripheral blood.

The CDR3 protein is CASSTTGRYQPQHF. CDR3 bases: TGTGCCAGTAGTACGACAGGGAGGTATCAGCCCCAGCATTTT. This chain links TRBV19 with TRBJ1-5, with TRBD1 identical over 7 bases. V was pared by 4 bases and J by 5 bases, with 5 bases of the junction left unmatched. The CDR3 totals 14 residues. Germline CDR1 and CDR2: LNHDA and SQIVND (reference sequence).